These 5 T cell receptor beta chains were all obtained from the same sample, sequenced in a study of cytotoxic CD8 clonotypes in ibrutinib-treated CLL. Clones were sequenced by immunoSEQ multiplex PCR, and TCRdb holds only the in-frame ones, with some missing. The sample contains about 270,000 clones, 70% to 80% of which appear only once. The material sequenced was PBMCs, taken at disease progression, from a patient treated with ibrutinib. The receptors were sampled from a human donor with chronic lymphocytic leukemia.

The chain links TRBV6-5 to TRBJ1-1; 8 bases align to TRBD1. CDR1 is MNHEY, CDR2 SVGAGI, per germline. J was trimmed by 4 bases and V by 2 bases; bases with no gene match: 6. CDR3 length: 15 residues. As DNA, the CDR3 is TGTGCCAGCAGTTACACGACAGGGGTGAGCACTGAAGCTTTCTTT. It translates to CASSYTTGVSTEAFF.

The table lists this clone with a few counts. The chain is built from TRBV5-1 and TRBJ1-2; D gene unclear. With 4 bases removed from V and 4 bases from J, the gap between germline ends came to 11 bases. Germline V gives CDR1 SGHRS, CDR2 YFSETQ. This CDR3 has 13 amino acids. The CDR3 is CASSNQSIYGYTF. The CDR3 DNA is TGCGCCAGCAGCAATCAGAGTATCTATGGCTACACCTTC. The full variable domain, its missing parts supplied by reference TRBV5-1 and TRBJ1-2, is KAGVTQTPRYLIKTRGQQVTLSCSPISGHRSVSWYQQTPGQGLQFLFEYFSETQRNKGNFPGRFSGRQFSNSRSEMNVSTLELGDSALYLCASSNQSIYGYTFGSGTRLTVV.

The V call is TRBV10-1, the J call TRBJ2-7, with D maybe TRBD2 (6 bases). Germline assignment: CDR1 WNHNN and CDR2 SYGVQD (reference sequence). The ends were cut back, 8 bases at V and 5 bases at J, with 10 bases in the middle. This CDR3 spans 11 amino acids. CDR3 DNA: TGCGCCAGCGGGAGGTTCAACGAGCAGTACTTC. It yields the protein CASGRFNEQYF.

This rearrangement joins TRBV19 to TRBJ2-1; D is possibly TRBD1 or TRBD2 (5 bases each). Germline CDR1 is LNHDA and CDR2 is SQIVND (reference sequence). V lost 3 bases and J lost 4, with 19 bases in between. The CDR3 is made up of 17 amino acids. CDR3 sequence (DNA): TGTGCCAGTAGTATGGGACCAACGGTACTGGGGTACAATGAGCAGTTCTTC. Residues: CASSMGPTVLGYNEQFF. The full variable domain, its missing parts supplied by reference TRBV19 and TRBJ2-1, is DGGITQSPKYLFRKEGQNVTLSCEQNLNHDAMYWYRQDPGQGLRLIYYSQIVNDFQKGDIAEGYSVSREKKESFPLTVTSAQKNPTAFYLCASSMGPTVLGYNEQFFGPGTRLTVL.

This clone was picked up one time. This CDR3 is CASSQEQGSWNYGYTF. The CDR3 DNA follows: TGCGCCAGCAGCCAAGAGCAGGGCAGTTGGAACTATGGCTACACCTTC. The V gene is TRBV4-1, the J gene TRBJ1-2; the D gene is possibly TRBD1 (5 bases). This CDR3 is built from 16 residues. The germline V and J ends were trimmed by 0 bases and 2 bases, with 13 bases remaining between them. The V gene's germline CDR1 is MGHRA and CDR2 YSYEKL.